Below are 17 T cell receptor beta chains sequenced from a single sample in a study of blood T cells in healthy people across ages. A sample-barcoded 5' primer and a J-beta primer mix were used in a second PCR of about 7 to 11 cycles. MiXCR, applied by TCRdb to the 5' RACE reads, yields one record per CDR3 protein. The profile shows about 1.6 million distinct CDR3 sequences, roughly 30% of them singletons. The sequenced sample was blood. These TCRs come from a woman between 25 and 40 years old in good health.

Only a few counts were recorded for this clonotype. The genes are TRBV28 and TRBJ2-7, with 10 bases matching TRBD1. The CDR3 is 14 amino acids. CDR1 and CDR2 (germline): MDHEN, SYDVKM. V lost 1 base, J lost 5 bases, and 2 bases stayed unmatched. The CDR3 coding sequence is TGTGCCAGCAGTTTATTGGGGACAGGGGACGAGCAGTACTTC. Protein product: CASSLLGTGDEQYF.

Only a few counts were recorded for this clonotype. The CDR3 nucleotides are TGTGCCAGCAGCCAAAGACAGGGGAACACTGAAGCTTTCTTT. Translating it yields CASSQRQGNTEAFF. J is TRBJ1-1 and V is TRBV3-1; 7 nucleotides align to TRBD1. The V and J ends lost 2 bases and 1 base, in that order; junction bases with no gene match: 1. From germline, CDR1 is LGHDT and CDR2 YNNKEL (reference sequence). The CDR3 runs to 14 residues.

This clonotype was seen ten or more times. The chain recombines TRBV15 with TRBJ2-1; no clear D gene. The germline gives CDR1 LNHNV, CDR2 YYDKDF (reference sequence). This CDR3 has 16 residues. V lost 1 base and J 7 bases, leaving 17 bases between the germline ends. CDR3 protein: CATSRVRSGLKNEQFF. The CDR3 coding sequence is TGTGCCACCAGCAGAGTTAGGAGTGGGCTTAAAAATGAGCAGTTCTTC. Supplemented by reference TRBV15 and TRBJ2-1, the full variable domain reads DAMVIQNPRYQVTQFGKPVTLSCSQTLNHNVMYWYQQKSSQAPKLLFHYYDKDFNNEADTPDNFQSRRPNTSFCFLDIRSPGLGDTAMYLCATSRVRSGLKNEQFFGPGTRLTVL.

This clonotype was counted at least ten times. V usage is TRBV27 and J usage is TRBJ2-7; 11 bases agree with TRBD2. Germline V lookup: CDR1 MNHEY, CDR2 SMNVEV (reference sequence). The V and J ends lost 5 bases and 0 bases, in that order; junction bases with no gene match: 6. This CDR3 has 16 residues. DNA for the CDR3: TGTGCCAGCAGTCCCGGGACTAGCGGATCCTCCTACGAGCAGTACTTC. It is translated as CASSPGTSGSSYEQYF.

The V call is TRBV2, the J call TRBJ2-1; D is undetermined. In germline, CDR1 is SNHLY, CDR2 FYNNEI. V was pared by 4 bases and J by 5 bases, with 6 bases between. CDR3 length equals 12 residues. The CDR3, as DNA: TGTGCCAGCAGTGGGGCGAACAATGAGCAGTTCTTC. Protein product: CASSGANNEQFF.

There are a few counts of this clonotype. The CDR3 DNA reads TGTGCCAGCAGTGAGGCGGAATGGGGTCAGCCCCAGCATTTT. Protein product: CASSEAEWGQPQHF. V and J are TRBV6-1 and TRBJ1-5; D not certain. The CDR3 is 14 residues long. Germline CDR1 is MNHNS and CDR2 is SASEGT. The germline V and J ends were trimmed by 3 bases and 6 bases, with 12 bases remaining between them.

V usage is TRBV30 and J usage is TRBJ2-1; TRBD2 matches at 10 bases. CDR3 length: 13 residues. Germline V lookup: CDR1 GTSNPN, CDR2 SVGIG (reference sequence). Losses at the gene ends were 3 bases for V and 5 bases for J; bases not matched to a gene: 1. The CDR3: CAWSGLADNEQFF. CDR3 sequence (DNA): TGTGCCTGGAGCGGACTAGCGGACAATGAGCAGTTCTTC. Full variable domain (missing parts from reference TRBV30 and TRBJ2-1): SQTIHQWPATLVQPVGSPLSLECTVEGTSNPNLYWYRQAAGRGLQLLFYSVGIGQISSEVPQNLSASRPQDRQFILSSKKLLLSDSGFYLCAWSGLADNEQFFGPGTRLTVL.

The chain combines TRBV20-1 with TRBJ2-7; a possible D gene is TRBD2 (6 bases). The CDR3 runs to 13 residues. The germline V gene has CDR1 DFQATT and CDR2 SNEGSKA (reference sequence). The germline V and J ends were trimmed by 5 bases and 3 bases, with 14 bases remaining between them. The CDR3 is CSAGGDSHYEQYF. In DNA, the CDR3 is TGCAGTGCTGGTGGGGACTCGCACTACGAGCAGTACTTC.

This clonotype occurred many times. CDR3 sequence: CSARGVTDTQYF. DNA for the CDR3: TGCAGTGCTAGAGGGGTCACAGATACGCAGTATTTT. The rearrangement joins TRBV20-1 to TRBJ2-3, with unresolved D. Between the trimmed V and J ends, which lost 1 base and 2 bases, there was a span of 4 bases. The CDR3 runs 12 residues. Germline assignment: CDR1 DFQATT and CDR2 SNEGSKA (reference sequence).

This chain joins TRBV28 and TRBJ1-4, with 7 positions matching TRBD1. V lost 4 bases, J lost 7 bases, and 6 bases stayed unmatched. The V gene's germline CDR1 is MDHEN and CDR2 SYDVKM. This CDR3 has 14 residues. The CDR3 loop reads CASSSGDSTEKLFF. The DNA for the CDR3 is TGTGCCAGCAGTTCAGGGGACAGCACTGAAAAACTGTTTTTT.

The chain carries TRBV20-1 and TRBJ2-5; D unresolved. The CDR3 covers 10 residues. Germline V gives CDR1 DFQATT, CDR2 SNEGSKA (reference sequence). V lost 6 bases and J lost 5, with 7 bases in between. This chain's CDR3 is CSADRETQYF. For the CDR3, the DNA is TGCAGTGCCGACCGGGAGACCCAGTACTTC.

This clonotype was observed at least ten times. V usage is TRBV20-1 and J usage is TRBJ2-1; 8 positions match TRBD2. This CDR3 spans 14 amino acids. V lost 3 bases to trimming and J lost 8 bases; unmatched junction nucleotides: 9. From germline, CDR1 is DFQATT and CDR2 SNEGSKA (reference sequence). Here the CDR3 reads CSASVWTSSYEQFF. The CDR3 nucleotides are TGCAGTGCTAGTGTTTGGACTAGCAGTTATGAGCAGTTCTTC.

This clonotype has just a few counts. The CDR3 DNA reads as TGTGCCAGCAGGAAGTCTAGCGGGAAGGGGGATGAGCAGTTCTTC. Protein sequence: CASRKSSGKGDEQFF. This rearrangement joins TRBV12-3 or TRBV12-4 to TRBJ2-1, with 9 nucleotides matching TRBD2. The V segment lost 6 bases and the J segment 8 bases; nucleotides outside the gene matches: 11. The CDR3 contains 15 residues.

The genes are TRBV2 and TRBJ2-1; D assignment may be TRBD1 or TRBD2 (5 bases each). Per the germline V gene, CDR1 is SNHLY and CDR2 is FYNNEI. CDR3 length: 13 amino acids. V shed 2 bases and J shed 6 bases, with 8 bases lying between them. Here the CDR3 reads CASSEFGGNEQFF. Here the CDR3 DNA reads TGTGCCAGCAGTGAATTTGGGGGCAATGAGCAGTTCTTC.

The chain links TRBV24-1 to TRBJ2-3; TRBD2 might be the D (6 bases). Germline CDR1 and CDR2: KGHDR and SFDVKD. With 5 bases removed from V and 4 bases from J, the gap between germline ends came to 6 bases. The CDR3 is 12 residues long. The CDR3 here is CATSAGADTQYF. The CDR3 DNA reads TGTGCCACCAGTGCGGGAGCAGATACGCAGTATTTT.

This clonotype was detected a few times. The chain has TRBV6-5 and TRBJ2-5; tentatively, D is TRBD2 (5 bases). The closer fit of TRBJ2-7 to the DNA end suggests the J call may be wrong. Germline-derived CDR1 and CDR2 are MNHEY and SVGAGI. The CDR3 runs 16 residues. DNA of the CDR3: TGTGCCAGCAGTTACTTTAGAGAGGGAGTAATCTACGAGCAGTACTTC. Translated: CASSYFREGVIYEQYF.

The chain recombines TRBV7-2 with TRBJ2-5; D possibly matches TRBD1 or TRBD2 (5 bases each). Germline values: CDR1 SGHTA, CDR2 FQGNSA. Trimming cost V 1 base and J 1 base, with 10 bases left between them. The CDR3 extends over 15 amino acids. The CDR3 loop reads CASSLGGTFQETQYF. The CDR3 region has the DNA TGTGCCAGCAGCTTAGGAGGGACCTTCCAAGAGACCCAGTACTTC.